This T cell receptor beta chain was sequenced for a study of cytomegalovirus exposure and HLA in healthy donors. Study information: T cells numbering 150 million to 200 million yielded some 100 million unique TCR beta sequences in an earlier analysis. Whole-study findings and limits: Researchers reported in a later analysis that a missense DCLRE1C variant was tied to TCR beta V- and J-gene trimming. Common viral pathogens seemed to be connected with several of the most significant clusters, according to a later analysis.

The CDR3 length is 15 residues. V gave up 1 base and J gave up 5 bases; unmatched junction bases: 4. Germline CDR1 is KGHSH and CDR2 is LQKENI. As to this clone: The antigen remains unidentified. Within the sample, other DNA sequences also encode this same CDR3.

The study ran its PCR with 60 Vbeta and 13 Jbeta primers. Method: immunoSEQ multiplex PCR; TCRdb's copy keeps in-frame clones and lacks some. This sample carries 110,000 or so clones, almost 85% of them seen once, and the ten largest clones take more than 1.4%. This receptor was taken from a young woman in good health and CMV-seronegative. The material sequenced was PBMCs. The V gene is TRBV18, the J gene TRBJ1-1, with 10 bases lining up with TRBD1. For the CDR3, the DNA is TGTGCCAGCTCACCACTAGGACAGGGGGGAACTGAAGCTTTCTTT. As protein: CASSPLGQGGTEAFF.